This TCR beta chain was sequenced during a study of blood T cell repertoires in COVID-19. The authors' processing: Reference gene primer amplification yielded estimated nucleated cell counts. Libraries were prepared by immunoSEQ multiplex PCR; TCRdb keeps only in-frame clonotypes and omits some of them. The V and J calls and the clone size are those of that table, but D and trimming were determined from the DNA. The sample shows about 35,000 clones, more than 70% of them seen only once. The germline gives CDR1 SGHNT, CDR2 YYREEE (reference sequence). V lost 1 base and J lost 4; bases outside the gene matches: 8. The CDR3 length is 16 residues.

The chain uses TRBV5-4 and TRBJ2-3; 8 positions agree with TRBD2. Sample: peripheral blood. This receptor was obtained from a human donor in a cohort sampled during active COVID-19. This chain's CDR3 is CASSLSGTRMSDTQYF. The CDR3 DNA follows: TGTGCCAGCAGCTTGTCTGGGACTAGGATGTCAGATACGCAGTATTTT.